This TCR beta chain was observed in a study of blood T cell repertoires in COVID-19. The wider study: The United States, Italy and Spain supplied acute and convalescent COVID-19 samples.

V was trimmed by 4 bases and J by 5 bases, leaving 12 bases between them. CDR3 length: 14 residues. From germline, CDR1 is SGDLS and CDR2 YYNGEE. Participants were aged about 18 to 100 years from about two dozen US areas. In the original processing: By means of reference gene primer amplification, nucleated cell counts were estimated. Repertoires were generated with immunoSEQ multiplex PCR, while TCRdb's copy carries only in-frame clones and drops some. V, J and clone size were drawn from that table, and D and trimming were deduced from the DNA. This sample has 490,000 or so clones, with approximately 86% found just once.

The V and J genes are TRBV9 and TRBJ2-2, with D unresolved. Sequencing input: PBMCs or T cells enriched from blood (not recorded which). The receptor was isolated from a woman aged 55-75 years who had recovered from COVID-19. CDR3 region: CASSPRLETGELFF. DNA of the CDR3: TGTGCCAGCAGCCCGCGGTTGGAGACCGGGGAGCTGTTTTTT.